The clone carrying this T cell receptor (beta chain) was detected ten times or more. These data belong to a study of T cells in Graves' hyperthyroidism and ophthalmopathy. In making diagnoses, clinical symptoms, serum thyroxine and TRAb, thyroid ultrasound and orbital computed tomography were all used. Isolation of PBMCs was performed on around 9.4 ml fresh peripheral blood. The TCR beta CDR3 regions underwent amplification using RNA transcripts as the source. A set of HTBI primers served as the primers for a first-round RT-PCR of the TCR CDR3. Each CDR3 protein is one row after TCRdb ran MiXCR on the multiplex PCR reads. The table records approximately 400,000 distinct CDR3 sequences, 15% to 19% of them present only once. V dropped 5 bases and J dropped 8 bases, with 18 bases sitting between them. Germline V gene lookup returns CDR1 MNHNS and CDR2 SASEGT. The CDR3 contains 14 residues.

The rearrangement links TRBV6-1 to TRBJ1-2; the D is unclear. The sequence came from a woman younger than 35 with Graves' hyperthyroidism that later progressed to Graves' ophthalmopathy. Sequences were obtained from blood. The CDR3 region is CASSPNGRVGGYTF. CDR3 in DNA: TGTGCCAGCAGTCCTAATGGGCGGGTCGGCGGCTACACCTTC.